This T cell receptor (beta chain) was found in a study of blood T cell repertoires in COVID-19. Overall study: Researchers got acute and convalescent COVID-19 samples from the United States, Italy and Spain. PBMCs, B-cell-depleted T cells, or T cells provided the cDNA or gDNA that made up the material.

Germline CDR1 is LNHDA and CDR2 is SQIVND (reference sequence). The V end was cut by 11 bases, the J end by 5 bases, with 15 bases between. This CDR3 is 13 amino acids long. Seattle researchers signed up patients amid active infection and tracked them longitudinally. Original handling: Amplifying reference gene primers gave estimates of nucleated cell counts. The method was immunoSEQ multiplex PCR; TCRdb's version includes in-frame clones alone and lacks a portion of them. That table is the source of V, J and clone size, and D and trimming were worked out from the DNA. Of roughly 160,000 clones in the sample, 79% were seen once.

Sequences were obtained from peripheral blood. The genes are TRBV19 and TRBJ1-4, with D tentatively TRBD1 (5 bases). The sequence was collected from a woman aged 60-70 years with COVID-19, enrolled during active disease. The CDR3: CAGARRSNEKLFF. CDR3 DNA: TGTGCCGGGGCCCGGCGGAGCAATGAAAAACTGTTTTTT.